This entry concerns a single TCR beta chain. Antigen specificity is unknown. In the same sample, other DNA sequences code for this CDR3. The entry originates in a study of T cell responses to AZD1222 COVID-19 vaccine. Findings and limits, study-wide: Nearly half of spike-specific TCRs reportedly target variant regions that are unmutated in the B.1.351 and B.1.1.7 variants. Spike-specific TCRs gained breadth and depth after people received two AZD1222 doses. Across the whole spike, CD4 TCRs peaked at regions 160-218 and 743-854.

V dropped 0 bases and J dropped 6 bases, with 6 bases sitting between them. Germline assignment: CDR1 SGHDN and CDR2 FVKESK. CDR3 length equals 14 residues. Assay used: immunoSEQ multiplex PCR; TCRdb lists only in-frame clones, some missing. The table lists around 96,000 clones, approximately 91% of them singletons. This sample comprised peripheral blood, obtained on day 0 of AZD1222 vaccination. The chain carries TRBV14 and TRBJ1-6; no definite D call. This receptor was identified in an adult in good health. The CDR3 sequence is CASSQEYGNSPLHF. The CDR3 DNA is TGTGCCAGCAGCCAAGAATACGGTAATTCACCCCTCCACTTT.